This is a list of T cell receptor beta chains from one sample in a study of blood T cell repertoires in COVID-19. Assay used: immunoSEQ multiplex PCR; TCRdb lists only in-frame clones, some missing. The profile shows about 140,000 clones, over 80% of them singletons. The specimen sequenced was peripheral blood. The receptors stem from an elderly woman with acute or convalescent COVID-19. Both conserved end residues are part of each CDR3. The D gene is left open where the match is weak. The size field is filled for only some rows; it gives once, few, many or a size class.

- | TRBD1 | TRBJ2-1 | TRBV6-6 | CASSKIDRGINEQFF | TGTGCCAGCAGCAAAATCGACAGGGGGATTAATGAGCAGTTCTTC
- | - | TRBJ1-5 | TRBV6-5 | CASRHPGTSNQPQHF | TGTGCCAGCAGGCACCCCGGGACAAGCAATCAGCCCCAGCATTTT
- | - | TRBJ1-2 | TRBV30 | CARGEGDYGYTF | TGTGCCCGGGGAGAGGGAGACTATGGCTACACCTTC
- | - | TRBJ2-2 | TRBV6-2/TRBV6-3 | CASSYVETGELFF | TGTGCCAGCAGTTACGTGGAGACCGGGGAGCTGTTTTTT
once | - | TRBJ1-6 | TRBV5-1 | CASSIGLGEMTLHF | TGCGCCAGCAGCATCGGACTGGGTGAGATGACCCTCCACTTT
- | TRBD1 | TRBJ1-3 | TRBV6-5 | CASKNRGDIDTIYF | TGTGCCAGCAAAAACAGGGGTGATATCGACACCATATATTTT
- | - | TRBJ1-4 | TRBV5-1 | CASSPTGFNEKLFF | TGCGCCAGCAGCCCGACAGGATTTAATGAAAAACTGTTTTTT
once | TRBD1 | TRBJ2-3 | TRBV5-1 | CASSLDPTGTTDTQYF | TGCGCCAGCAGCTTGGACCCGACAGGGACCACAGATACGCAGTATTTT
- | - | TRBJ1-2 | TRBV30 | CAWSGQGWVGYTF | TGTGCCTGGAGTGGGCAGGGGTGGGTCGGCTACACCTTC
- | - | TRBJ1-6 | TRBV7-2 | CASSLGRLDNSPLHF | TGTGCCAGCAGCTTAGGCCGGTTGGATAATTCACCCCTCCACTTT
- | - | TRBJ2-2 | TRBV6-6 | CASSYSPGTGGELFF | TGTGCCAGCAGTTACTCCCCGGGAACGGGCGGGGAGCTGTTTTTT
- | TRBD1 | TRBJ1-3 | TRBV11-2 | CASRAGTGADYSGNTIYF | TGTGCCAGCAGAGCCGGGACAGGGGCCGATTACTCTGGAAACACCATATATTTT
- | - | TRBJ1-4 | TRBV5-1 | CASSPGQTTNEKLFF | TGCGCCAGCAGCCCCGGACAGACAACTAATGAAAAACTGTTTTTT
- | - | TRBJ2-1 | TRBV5-4 | CASSYPDSYNEQFF | TGTGCCAGCAGTTACCCCGACAGCTACAATGAGCAGTTCTTC
once | TRBD1 | TRBJ2-1 | TRBV5-1 | CASSLVTGRYNEQFF | TGCGCCAGCAGCTTGGTGACAGGGCGGTACAATGAGCAGTTCTTC
- | TRBD1 | TRBJ1-5 | TRBV6-2/TRBV6-3 | CASSYSIRDSNLNNQPQHF | TGTGCCAGCAGTTACTCGATAAGGGACAGCAACTTAAACAATCAGCCCCAGCATTTT
- | - | TRBJ1-4 | TRBV7-9 | CASSLPGVVDEKLFF | TGTGCCAGCAGCTTACCGGGGGTAGTGGATGAAAAACTGTTTTTT
- | - | TRBJ1-4 | TRBV21-1 | CASSRVLGQGTTNEKLFF | TGTGCCAGCAGCCGCGTCCTTGGGCAGGGGACAACTAATGAAAAACTGTTTTTT
- | - | TRBJ1-2 | TRBV14 | CASSTTQGYGYTF | TGTGCCAGCAGCACTACTCAGGGCTATGGCTACACCTTC
- | TRBD1 | TRBJ1-4 | TRBV6-5 | CASSPQGINEKLFF | TGTGCCAGCAGTCCACAGGGGATTAATGAAAAACTGTTTTTT
- | - | TRBJ2-2 | TRBV5-6 | CASSLLQGRGTGELFF | TGTGCCAGCAGCCTACTTCAGGGGAGGGGCACCGGGGAGCTGTTTTTT
- | - | TRBJ1-4 | TRBV11-3 | CASSLGRGGGLNEKLFF | TGTGCCAGCAGCCTAGGCCGGGGGGGCGGGCTTAATGAAAAACTGTTTTTT
- | TRBD1 | TRBJ1-2 | TRBV9 | CASSVDRVSYTF | TGTGCCAGCAGCGTGGACAGGGTGAGCTACACCTTC
- | TRBD1 | TRBJ2-7 | TRBV11-2 | CASSLGGTGGHYEQYF | TGTGCCAGCAGCTTAGGCGGGACAGGGGGCCACTACGAGCAGTACTTC
once | TRBD1 | TRBJ1-2 | TRBV6-2/TRBV6-3 | CASSYSPGTAEGYGYTF | TGTGCCAGCAGTTACTCCCCCGGGACAGCAGAGGGCTATGGCTACACCTTC
- | TRBD2 | TRBJ2-3 | TRBV10-2 | CASTRGGDTQYF | TGCGCCAGCACCCGGGGGGGAGATACGCAGTATTTT
- | - | TRBJ2-1 | TRBV27 | CASSFDRNDEQFF | TGTGCCAGCAGTTTCGATAGAAATGATGAGCAGTTCTTC
- | TRBD1 | TRBJ2-5 | TRBV18 | CASSPNRGQGQETQYF | TGTGCCAGCTCACCGAATCGGGGACAGGGGCAAGAGACCCAGTACTTC
- | - | TRBJ2-3 | TRBV18 | CASSPNRGGTDTQYF | TGTGCCAGCTCACCTAACAGGGGAGGAACAGATACGCAGTATTTT
once | - | TRBJ1-1 | TRBV5-1 | CASSPLGGRTEAFF | TGCGCCAGCAGCCCACTCGGGGGGAGGACTGAAGCTTTCTTT
- | TRBD2 | TRBJ2-3 | TRBV6-5 | CASSYSNGGAGTQYF | TGTGCCAGCAGTTACTCGAACGGGGGGGCGGGTACGCAGTATTTT
- | TRBD1 | TRBJ1-3 | TRBV9 | CASSGGQGHSGNTIYF | TGTGCCAGCAGCGGTGGACAGGGGCACTCTGGAAACACCATATATTTT
- | TRBD1 | TRBJ1-3 | TRBV10-3 | CAISGGQSARLGNTIYF | TGTGCCATCAGCGGGGGACAGTCGGCGCGCCTCGGAAACACCATATATTTT
- | - | TRBJ1-4 | TRBV18 | CASSPAGFGEKLFF | TGTGCCAGCTCACCGGCGGGTTTTGGGGAAAAACTGTTTTTT
- | TRBD1 | TRBJ1-1 | TRBV6-5 | CASSYPGRGQGSEAFF | TGTGCCAGCAGTTACCCGGGGAGGGGACAGGGATCTGAAGCTTTCTTT